The clone carrying this T cell receptor beta chain was observed a handful of times. The record originates from a study of cytomegalovirus exposure and HLA in healthy donors. Both 60 Vbeta primers and 13 Jbeta primers went into the PCR. Sequenced by immunoSEQ multiplex PCR; TCRdb stores in-frame clones only, minus some. This table holds some 120,000 clones, roughly 86% found once. The CDR3 runs to 17 residues. From germline, CDR1 is SNHLY and CDR2 FYNNEI. V was clipped by 2 bases and J by 9 bases; unmatched bases: 14. The sample was PBMCs. The V and J genes are TRBV2 and TRBJ2-1; 9 bases are shared with TRBD2. This clonotype was sampled from a man in his late teens or twenties in good health and CMV-seronegative. CDR3 bases: TGTGCCAGCAGTGAAACGAGGGGAGGCGGGGGGGCGGTTGAGCAGTTCTTC. The encoded protein is CASSETRGGGGAVEQFF. The full variable domain, its missing parts supplied by reference TRBV2 and TRBJ2-1, is EPEVTQTPSHQVTQMGQEVILRCVPISNHLYFYWYRQILGQKVEFLVSFYNNEISEKSEIFDDQFSVERPDGSNFTLKIRSTKLEDSAMYFCASSETRGGGGAVEQFFGPGTRLTVL.